The clone carrying this T cell receptor (beta chain) is a singleton in its sample. This CDR3 contains 11 residues. CDR1 and CDR2 (germline): MNHEY, SVGEGT. Trimming pared 6 bases from V and 7 bases from J, leaving 7 bases between. The sample originates from a study of blood T cell repertoires in COVID-19. Whole-study context: Specimens from acute and convalescent COVID-19 originated in the United States, Italy and Spain.

Assay: immunoSEQ multiplex PCR; the TCRdb copy retains only in-frame clones and omits some. The profile covers about 100,000 clones, with around 90% appearing a single time and around 16% taken by the ten largest. Sequenced material: peripheral blood. This TCR derives from a man aged 50-60 years with acute or convalescent COVID-19. The chain is built from TRBV6-2 or TRBV6-3 and TRBJ2-4; D remains unclear. The CDR3 loop reads CASSSANIQYF. The CDR3 region has the DNA TGTGCCAGCAGCAGCGCTAACATTCAGTACTTC.